This T cell receptor beta chain came from a study of shared clonotypes between healthy human individuals. Germline trimming cut 5 bases from V and 10 bases from J; bases unmatched to any gene: 8. This CDR3 is built from 13 residues. Germline CDR1 MNHEY, CDR2 SVGAGI. Donors were healthy HIV-negative adults without recent acute infections or vaccinations. Among the donors, all were Caucasian adults who lived in Nashville, Tennessee. Researchers partitioned CD4+ cells into CD45RA+ naive and CD45RA-negative memory subsets. Investigators spread the genomic DNA of each subset evenly over several immunoSEQ plates. Sequencing used immunoSEQ multiplex PCR; TCRdb keeps in-frame clones, though not all of them. The table has some 1 million clones, 65% to 80% seen once.

V is TRBV6-5 and J is TRBJ1-1; 9 nucleotides agree with TRBD1. Sequencing used memory CD4+ T cells sorted from blood. As for subset: CD45RA-negative fraction. The receptor comes from a man aged 18 to 35 in good health. The CDR3 spells CASSPGTGSRAFF. The DNA of the CDR3 is TGTGCCAGCAGTCCCGGGACAGGGTCGAGAGCTTTCTTT.